This TCR beta chain was found in a study of blood T cell repertoires in COVID-19. Study background: Whether acute or convalescent, the COVID-19 samples came from the United States, Italy and Spain. PBMCs, B-cell-depleted T cells, or T cells were the source of the cDNA or gDNA that made up the material.

Using immunoSEQ multiplex PCR, the repertoire was profiled, and TCRdb retains in-frame clones only, with some absent. The sample carries approximately 210,000 clones, roughly four fifths recorded once. Trimming took 1 base from V and 2 from J, leaving 15 bases between them. The CDR3 has 17 residues. CDR1 and CDR2 (germline): SGHAT, FQNNGV. Participants were aged roughly 18 to 100 years from roughly 25 US areas. The recovered donors of Cohort 3 showed two negative PCRs, clearance, or symptom resolution. The chain combines TRBV11-2 with TRBJ2-1; tentative D call: TRBD2 (6 bases). The TCR originated in a woman aged 60-75 years who had recovered from COVID-19. The sequencing sample was made of PBMCs or T cells enriched from blood (not recorded which). CDR3 in DNA: TGTGCCAGCAGCTTAGGGGGGGAGTTCCCTCCCTACAATGAGCAGTTCTTC. It is translated as CASSLGGEFPPYNEQFF.